This T cell receptor (beta chain) was captured by sequencing in a study of early T cells in non-severe SARS-CoV-2 infection. Study conclusions and caveats: Anti-spike CD8 responses were favored in VDJdb matching, and private and CD4 specificities were missed.

This CDR3 has 19 residues. This clonotype occurred many times. Its antigen remains unidentified. TCRdb used MiXCR to reprocess the 5' RACE reads, holding one entry per CDR3 protein. This repertoire shows some 46,000 distinct CDR3 sequences, approximately 8.5% found once; its top ten account for more than 13%. The chain joins TRBV21-1 to TRBJ1-5. TRBV21-1 represents a pseudogene. Material: whole blood. The receptor was derived from an adult who was a healthcare worker with PCR-confirmed SARS-CoV-2 infection or an uninfected control (not recorded which). Here the CDR3 DNA reads TGTGCCAGCAGCTCGGGCGGCCAGGGAGGGCTCTATAGCAATCAGCCCCAGCATTTT. Protein sequence: CASSSGGQGGLYSNQPQHF.